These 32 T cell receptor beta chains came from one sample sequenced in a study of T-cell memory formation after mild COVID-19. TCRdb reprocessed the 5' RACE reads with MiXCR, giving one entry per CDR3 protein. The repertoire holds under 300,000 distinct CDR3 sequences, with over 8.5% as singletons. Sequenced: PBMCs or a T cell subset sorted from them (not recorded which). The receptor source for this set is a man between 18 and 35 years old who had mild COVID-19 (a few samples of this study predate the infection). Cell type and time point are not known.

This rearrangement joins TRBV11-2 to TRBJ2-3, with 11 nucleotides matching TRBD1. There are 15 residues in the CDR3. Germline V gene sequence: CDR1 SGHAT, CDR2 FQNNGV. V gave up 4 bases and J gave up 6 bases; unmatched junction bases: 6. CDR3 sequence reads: CASSSGTGGVDTQYF. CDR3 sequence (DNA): TGTGCCAGCAGCTCCGGGACAGGGGGTGTGGATACGCAGTATTTT. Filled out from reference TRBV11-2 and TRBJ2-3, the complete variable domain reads EAGVAQSPRYKIIEKRQSVAFWCNPISGHATLYWYQQILGQGPKLLIQFQNNGVVDDSQLPKDRFSAERLKGVDSTLKIQPAKLEDSAVYLCASSSGTGGVDTQYFGPGTRLTVL.

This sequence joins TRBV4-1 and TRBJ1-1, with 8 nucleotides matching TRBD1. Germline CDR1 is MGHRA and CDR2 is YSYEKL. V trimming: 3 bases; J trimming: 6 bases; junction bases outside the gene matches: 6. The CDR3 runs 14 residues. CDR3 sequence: CASSQNRGTSEAFF. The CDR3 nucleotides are TGCGCCAGCAGCCAGAACAGGGGGACGTCTGAAGCTTTCTTT.

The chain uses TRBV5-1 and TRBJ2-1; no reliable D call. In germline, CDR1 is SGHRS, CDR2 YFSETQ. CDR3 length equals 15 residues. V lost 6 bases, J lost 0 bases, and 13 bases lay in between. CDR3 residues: CASTPIRSSYNEQFF. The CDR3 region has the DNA TGCGCCAGCACCCCGATACGAAGCTCCTACAATGAGCAGTTCTTC.

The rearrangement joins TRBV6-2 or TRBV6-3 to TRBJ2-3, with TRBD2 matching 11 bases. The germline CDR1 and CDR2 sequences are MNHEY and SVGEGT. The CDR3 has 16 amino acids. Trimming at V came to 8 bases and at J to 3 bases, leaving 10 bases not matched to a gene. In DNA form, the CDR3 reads TGTGCCAGCCGGGGGAACAGACTAGCGGGGACAGATACGCAGTATTTT. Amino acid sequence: CASRGNRLAGTDTQYF.

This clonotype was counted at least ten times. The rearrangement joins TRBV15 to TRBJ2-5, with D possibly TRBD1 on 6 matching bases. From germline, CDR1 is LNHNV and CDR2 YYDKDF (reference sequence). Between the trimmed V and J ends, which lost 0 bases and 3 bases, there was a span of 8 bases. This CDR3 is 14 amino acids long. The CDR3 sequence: CATSREDRKETQYF. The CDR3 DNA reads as TGTGCCACCAGCAGAGAGGACAGAAAAGAGACCCAGTACTTC.

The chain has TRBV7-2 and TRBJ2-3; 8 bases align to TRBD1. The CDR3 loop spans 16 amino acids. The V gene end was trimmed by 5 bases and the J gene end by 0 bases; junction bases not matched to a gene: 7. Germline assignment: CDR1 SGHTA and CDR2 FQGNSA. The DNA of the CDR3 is TGTGCCAGCAGCCCCAGGACAGGGTTCAGCACAGATACGCAGTATTTT. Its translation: CASSPRTGFSTDTQYF.

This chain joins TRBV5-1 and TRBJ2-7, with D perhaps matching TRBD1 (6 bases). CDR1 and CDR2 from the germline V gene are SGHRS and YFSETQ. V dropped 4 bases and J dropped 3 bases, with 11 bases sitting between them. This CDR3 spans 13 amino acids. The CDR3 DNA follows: TGCGCCAGCAGCCTGGGACATAACTACGAGCAGTACGTC. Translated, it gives CASSLGHNYEQYV.

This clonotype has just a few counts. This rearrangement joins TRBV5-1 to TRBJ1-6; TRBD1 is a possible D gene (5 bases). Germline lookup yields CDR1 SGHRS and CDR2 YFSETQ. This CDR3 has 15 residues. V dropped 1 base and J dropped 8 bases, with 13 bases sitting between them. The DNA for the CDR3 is TGCGCCAGCAGCTTGCCCAGTCTAGGGGATTCACCCCTCCACTTT. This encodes CASSLPSLGDSPLHF.

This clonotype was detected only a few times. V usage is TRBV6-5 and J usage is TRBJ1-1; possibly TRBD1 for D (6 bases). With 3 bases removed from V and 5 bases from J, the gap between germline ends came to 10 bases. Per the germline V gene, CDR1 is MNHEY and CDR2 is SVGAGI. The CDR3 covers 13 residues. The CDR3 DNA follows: TGTGCCAGCAGTTATAGGACAGTAACTGAAGCTTTCTTT. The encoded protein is CASSYRTVTEAFF.

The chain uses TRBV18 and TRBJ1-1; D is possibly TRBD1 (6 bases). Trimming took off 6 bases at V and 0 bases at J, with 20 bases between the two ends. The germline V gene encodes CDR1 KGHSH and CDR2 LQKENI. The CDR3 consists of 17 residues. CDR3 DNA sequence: TGTGCCAGCTCCTACAGGGTGGGGTCAAACCTGAACACTGAAGCTTTCTTT. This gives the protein CASSYRVGSNLNTEAFF.

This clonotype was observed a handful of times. CDR3 sequence reads: CASSFLLRGGSPLHF. The CDR3 DNA reads as TGTGCCAGCAGCTTCTTACTTCGGGGAGGTTCACCCCTCCACTTT. The rearrangement links TRBV7-2 to TRBJ1-6; D remains ambiguous. The germline V and J ends were trimmed by 3 bases and 9 bases, with 15 bases remaining between them. The germline CDR1 and CDR2 sequences are SGHTA and FQGNSA. The CDR3 runs 15 residues.

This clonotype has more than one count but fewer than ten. The CDR3 DNA follows: TGTGCCAGCAGCGTAGATCCGGAGACCCAGTACTTC. Its protein is CASSVDPETQYF. V is TRBV9 and J is TRBJ2-5, with D hard to call. Germline CDR1 is SGDLS and CDR2 is YYNGEE. The CDR3 runs to 12 residues. V lost 0 bases and J 5 bases, leaving 5 bases between the germline ends.

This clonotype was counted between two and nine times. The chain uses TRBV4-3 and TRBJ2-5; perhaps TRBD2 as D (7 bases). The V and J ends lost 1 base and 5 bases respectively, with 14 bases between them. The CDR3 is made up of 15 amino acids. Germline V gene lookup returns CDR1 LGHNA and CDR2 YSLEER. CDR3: CASSQVGGGVETQYF. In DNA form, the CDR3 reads TGCGCCAGCAGCCAAGTTGGAGGGGGGGTTGAGACCCAGTACTTC.

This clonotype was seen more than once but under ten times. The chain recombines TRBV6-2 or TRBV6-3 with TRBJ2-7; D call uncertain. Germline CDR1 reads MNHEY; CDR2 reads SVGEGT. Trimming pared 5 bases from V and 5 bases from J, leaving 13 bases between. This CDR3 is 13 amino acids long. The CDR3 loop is CASSTSRVNEQYV. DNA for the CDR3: TGTGCCAGCAGTACCTCTAGGGTCAACGAGCAGTACGTC.

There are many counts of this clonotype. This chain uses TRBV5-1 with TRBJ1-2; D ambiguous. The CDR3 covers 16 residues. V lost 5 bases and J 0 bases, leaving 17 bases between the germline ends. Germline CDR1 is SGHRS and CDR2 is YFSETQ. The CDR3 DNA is TGCGCCAGCAGAGAACGAACGGAGTTAGCTAACTATGGCTACACCTTC. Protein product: CASRERTELANYGYTF.

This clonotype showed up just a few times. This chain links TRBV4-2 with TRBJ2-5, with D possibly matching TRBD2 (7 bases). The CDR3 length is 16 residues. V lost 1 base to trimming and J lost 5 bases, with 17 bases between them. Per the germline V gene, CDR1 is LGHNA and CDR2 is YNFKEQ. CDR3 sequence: CASSQGSGGSGETQYF. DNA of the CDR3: TGTGCCAGCAGCCAAGGGTCGGGGGGCAGCGGGGAGACCCAGTACTTC.

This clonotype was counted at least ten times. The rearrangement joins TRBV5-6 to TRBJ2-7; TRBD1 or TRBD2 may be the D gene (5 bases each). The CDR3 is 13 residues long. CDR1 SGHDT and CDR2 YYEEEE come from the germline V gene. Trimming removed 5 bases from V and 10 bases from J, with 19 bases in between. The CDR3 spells CASSIGTQDGQYV. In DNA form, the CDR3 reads TGTGCCAGCAGTATCGGGACCCAGGACGGACAGTACGTC.

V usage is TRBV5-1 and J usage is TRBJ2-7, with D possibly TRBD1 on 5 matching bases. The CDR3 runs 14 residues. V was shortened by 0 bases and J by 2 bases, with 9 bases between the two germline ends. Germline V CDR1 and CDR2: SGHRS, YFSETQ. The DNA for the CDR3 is TGCGCCAGCAGCTTGGCCTCAGGGCCCTACGAGCAGTACGTC. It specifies CASSLASGPYEQYV.

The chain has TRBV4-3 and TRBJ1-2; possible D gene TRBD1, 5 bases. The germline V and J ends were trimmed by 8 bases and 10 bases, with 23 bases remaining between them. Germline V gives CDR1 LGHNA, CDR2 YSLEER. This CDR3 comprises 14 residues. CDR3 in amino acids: CASGLSAVGDPYTF. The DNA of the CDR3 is TGCGCCAGCGGCTTAAGCGCGGTAGGGGACCCCTACACCTTC.

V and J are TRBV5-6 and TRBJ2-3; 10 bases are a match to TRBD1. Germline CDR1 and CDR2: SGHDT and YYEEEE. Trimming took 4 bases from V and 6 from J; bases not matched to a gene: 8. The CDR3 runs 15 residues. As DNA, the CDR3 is TGTGCCAGCAGCGCCCGACAGGGGGCGAGGGATACGCAGTATTTT. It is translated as CASSARQGARDTQYF.

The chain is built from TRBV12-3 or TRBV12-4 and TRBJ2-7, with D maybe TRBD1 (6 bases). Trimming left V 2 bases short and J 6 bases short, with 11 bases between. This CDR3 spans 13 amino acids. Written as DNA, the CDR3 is TGTGCCAGCAGTTTACAACAGGGTGGCGAGCAGTACGTC. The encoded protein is CASSLQQGGEQYV.

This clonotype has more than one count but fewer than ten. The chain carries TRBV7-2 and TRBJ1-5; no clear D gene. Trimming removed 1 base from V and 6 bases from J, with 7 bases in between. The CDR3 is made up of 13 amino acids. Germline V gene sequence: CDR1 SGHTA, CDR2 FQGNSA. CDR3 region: CASSLGTTQPQHF. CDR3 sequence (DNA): TGTGCCAGCAGCTTAGGGACGACTCAGCCCCAGCATTTT. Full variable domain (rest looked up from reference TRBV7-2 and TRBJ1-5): GAGVSQSPSNKVTEKGKDVELRCDPISGHTALYWYRQSLGQGLEFLIYFQGNSAPDKSGLPSDRFSAERTGGSVSTLTIQRTQQEDSAVYLCASSLGTTQPQHFGDGTRLSIL.

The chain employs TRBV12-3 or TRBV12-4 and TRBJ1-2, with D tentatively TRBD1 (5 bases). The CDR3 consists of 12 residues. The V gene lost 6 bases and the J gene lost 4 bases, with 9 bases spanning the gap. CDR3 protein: CASRGLIYGYTF. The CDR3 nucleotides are TGTGCCAGCAGGGGACTGATCTATGGCTACACCTTC.

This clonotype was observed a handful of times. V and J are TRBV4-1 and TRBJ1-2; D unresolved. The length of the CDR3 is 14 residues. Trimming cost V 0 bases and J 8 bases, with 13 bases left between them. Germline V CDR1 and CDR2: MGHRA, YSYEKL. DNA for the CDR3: TGCGCCAGCAGCCAAGATAGCGCACCTGGAGGCTACACCTTC. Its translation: CASSQDSAPGGYTF.

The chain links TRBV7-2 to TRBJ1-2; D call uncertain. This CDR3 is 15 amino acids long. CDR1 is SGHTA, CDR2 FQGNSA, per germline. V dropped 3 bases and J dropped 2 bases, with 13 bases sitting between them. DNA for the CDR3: TGTGCCAGCAGCTTTTCCCGTGGAAGGAACTATGGCTACACCTTC. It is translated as CASSFSRGRNYGYTF. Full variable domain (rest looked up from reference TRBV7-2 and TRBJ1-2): GAGVSQSPSNKVTEKGKDVELRCDPISGHTALYWYRQSLGQGLEFLIYFQGNSAPDKSGLPSDRFSAERTGGSVSTLTIQRTQQEDSAVYLCASSFSRGRNYGYTFGSGTRLTVV.

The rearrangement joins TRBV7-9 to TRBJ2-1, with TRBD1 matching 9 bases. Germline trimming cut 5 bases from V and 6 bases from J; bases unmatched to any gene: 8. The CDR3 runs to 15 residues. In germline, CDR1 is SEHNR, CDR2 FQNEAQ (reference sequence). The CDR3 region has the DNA TGTGCCAGCAGCCCCCGGGACAGGGACTTCAATGAGCAGTTCTTC. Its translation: CASSPRDRDFNEQFF.

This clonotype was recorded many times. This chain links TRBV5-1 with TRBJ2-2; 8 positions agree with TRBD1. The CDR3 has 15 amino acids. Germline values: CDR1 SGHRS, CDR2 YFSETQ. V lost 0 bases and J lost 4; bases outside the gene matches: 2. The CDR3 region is CASSLVGTGTGELFF. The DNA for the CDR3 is TGCGCCAGCAGCTTGGTGGGGACAGGCACCGGGGAGCTGTTTTTT.

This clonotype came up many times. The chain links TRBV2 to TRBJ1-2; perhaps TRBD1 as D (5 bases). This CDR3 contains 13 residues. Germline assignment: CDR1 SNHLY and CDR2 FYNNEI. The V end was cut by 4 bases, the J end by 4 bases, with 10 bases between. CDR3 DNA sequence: TGTGCCAGCAGTGCGGGGGGTGGCTATGGCTACACCTTC. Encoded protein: CASSAGGGYGYTF. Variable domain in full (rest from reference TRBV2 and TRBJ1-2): EPEVTQTPSHQVTQMGQEVILRCVPISNHLYFYWYRQILGQKVEFLVSFYNNEISEKSEIFDDQFSVERPDGSNFTLKIRSTKLEDSAMYFCASSAGGGYGYTFGSGTRLTVV.

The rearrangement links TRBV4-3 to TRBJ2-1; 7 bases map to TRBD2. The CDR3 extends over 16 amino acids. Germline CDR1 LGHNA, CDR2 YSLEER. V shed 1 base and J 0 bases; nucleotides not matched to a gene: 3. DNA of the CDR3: TGCGCCAGCAGCCAAGGGGAGGGTCCCTCCTACAATGAGCAGTTCTTC. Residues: CASSQGEGPSYNEQFF.

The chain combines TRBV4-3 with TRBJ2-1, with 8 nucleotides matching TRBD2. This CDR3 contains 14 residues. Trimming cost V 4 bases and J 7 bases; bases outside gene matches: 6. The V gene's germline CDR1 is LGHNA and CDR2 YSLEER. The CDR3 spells CASSRGGKGNEQFF. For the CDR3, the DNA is TGCGCCAGCAGCCGCGGGGGGAAAGGGAATGAGCAGTTCTTC.

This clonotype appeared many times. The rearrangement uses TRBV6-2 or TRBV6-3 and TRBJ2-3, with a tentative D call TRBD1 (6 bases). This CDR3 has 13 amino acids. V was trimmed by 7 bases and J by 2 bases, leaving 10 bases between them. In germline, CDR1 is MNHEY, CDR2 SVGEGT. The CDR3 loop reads CASTRTDTDTQYF. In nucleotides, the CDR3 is TGTGCCAGCACCCGGACAGACACAGATACGCAGTATTTT.

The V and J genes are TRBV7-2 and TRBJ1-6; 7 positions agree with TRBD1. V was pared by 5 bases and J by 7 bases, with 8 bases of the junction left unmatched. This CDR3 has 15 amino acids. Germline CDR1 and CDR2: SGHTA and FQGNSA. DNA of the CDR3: TGTGCCAGCAGCCCCGCCCCAGGGGGAAATTCACCCCTCCACTTT. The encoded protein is CASSPAPGGNSPLHF.